This TCR beta chain originates from a study of OX40 agonist ivuxolimab in advanced cancers. Overall study context: An agonistic human IgG2 monoclonal antibody against OX40 (CD134) was given. At doses from 0.01 to 10 mg/kg, patients were given intravenous ivuxolimab every 2 weeks. Findings of the study overall: Determination of antigen specificity was not performed for the expanded peripheral T cells.

As regards this clone: Its antigen remains unknown.

With V trimmed by 4 bases and J by 4 bases, 7 bases remained unmatched. Germline CDR1 SGHRS, CDR2 YFSETQ. The CDR3 totals 15 residues. The assay was immunoSEQ multiplex PCR, and TCRdb's table has in-frame clones only and misses some. Of over 55,000 clones listed, roughly nine tenths are singletons. Sequences were derived from CD4+ or CD8+ T cells sorted from blood, sampled in a trial of the OX40 agonist ivuxolimab. The chain employs TRBV5-1 and TRBJ2-7; 11 bases align to TRBD2. The receptor was derived from an adult with an advanced solid tumor such as melanoma, head and neck, liver or kidney cancer. Here the CDR3 DNA reads TGCGCCAGCAGCGTTAGCGGGAGGGGTAGTTACGAGCAGTACTTC. Translation gives CASSVSGRGSYEQYF.